This T cell receptor (beta chain) was retrieved from a study of post-analysis software for immune sequencing data. Germline CDR1 is SGHRS and CDR2 is YFSETQ. V lost 0 bases and J lost 3, with 19 bases in between. This CDR3 region has 17 residues. A note on this clonotype: Its antigen remains unknown.

Notes on the study in general: About five TRBV segments appeared more often in patients than in controls, and TRBV5-6, TRBV5-1 and TRBV20-1 were among these.

The library was made from cDNA and included unique molecular identifiers. TCRdb re-called the PCR reads through MiXCR, storing one row per CDR3 protein. The sample has about 430,000 distinct CDR3 sequences, 35% to 45% seen once. The sequencing input was blood. This sequence joins TRBV5-1 and TRBJ2-7; perhaps D is TRBD1 or TRBD2 (6 bases each). This receptor was taken from a girl aged 2-9 years with multiple sclerosis. CDR3 sequence: CASSLAGAVGGIYEQYF. CDR3 DNA: TGCGCCAGCAGCTTGGCGGGGGCGGTAGGGGGAATCTACGAGCAGTACTTC.